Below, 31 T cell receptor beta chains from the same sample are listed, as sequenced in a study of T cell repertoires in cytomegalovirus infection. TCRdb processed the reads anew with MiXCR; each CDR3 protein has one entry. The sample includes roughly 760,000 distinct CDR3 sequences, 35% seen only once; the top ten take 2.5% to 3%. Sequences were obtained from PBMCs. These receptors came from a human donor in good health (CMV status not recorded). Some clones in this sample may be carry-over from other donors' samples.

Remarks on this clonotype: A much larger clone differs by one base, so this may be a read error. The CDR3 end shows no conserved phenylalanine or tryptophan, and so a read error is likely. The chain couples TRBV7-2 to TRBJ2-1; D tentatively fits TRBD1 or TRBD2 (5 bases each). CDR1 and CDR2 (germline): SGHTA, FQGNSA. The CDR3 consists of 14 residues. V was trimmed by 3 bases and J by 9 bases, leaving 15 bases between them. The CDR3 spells CASSLRQRRGEQFL. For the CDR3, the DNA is TGTGCCAGCAGCTTGCGACAGAGACGGGGTGAGCAGTTCTTA.

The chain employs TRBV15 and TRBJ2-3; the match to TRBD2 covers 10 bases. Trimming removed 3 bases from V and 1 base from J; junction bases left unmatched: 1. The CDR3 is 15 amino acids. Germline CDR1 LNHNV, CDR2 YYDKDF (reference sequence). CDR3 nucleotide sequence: TGTGCCACCAGCAGCGGGACTAGCGGCACAGATACGCAGTATTTT. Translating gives CATSSGTSGTDTQYF.

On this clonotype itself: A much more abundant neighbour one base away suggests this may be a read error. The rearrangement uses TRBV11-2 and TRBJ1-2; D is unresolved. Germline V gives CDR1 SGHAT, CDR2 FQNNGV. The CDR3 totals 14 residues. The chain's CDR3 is CASSYSRLNYGYPF. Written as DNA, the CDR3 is TGTGCCAGCAGCTACTCAAGGTTGAACTATGGCTACCCCTTC.

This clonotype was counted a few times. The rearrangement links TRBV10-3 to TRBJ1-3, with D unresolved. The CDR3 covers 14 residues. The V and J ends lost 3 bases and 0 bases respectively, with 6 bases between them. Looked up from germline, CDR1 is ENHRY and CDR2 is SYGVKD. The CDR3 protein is CAISDQPSGNTIYF. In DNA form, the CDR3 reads TGTGCCATCAGTGATCAGCCCTCTGGAAACACCATATATTTT.

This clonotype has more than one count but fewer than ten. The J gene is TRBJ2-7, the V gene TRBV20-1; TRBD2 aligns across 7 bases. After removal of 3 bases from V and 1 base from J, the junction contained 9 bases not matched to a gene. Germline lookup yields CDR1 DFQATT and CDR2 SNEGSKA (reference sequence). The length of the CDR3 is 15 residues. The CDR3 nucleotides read TGCAGTGCTAGTAGGGCGGGAGCCAGATCCTACGAGCAGTACTTC. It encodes CSASRAGARSYEQYF.

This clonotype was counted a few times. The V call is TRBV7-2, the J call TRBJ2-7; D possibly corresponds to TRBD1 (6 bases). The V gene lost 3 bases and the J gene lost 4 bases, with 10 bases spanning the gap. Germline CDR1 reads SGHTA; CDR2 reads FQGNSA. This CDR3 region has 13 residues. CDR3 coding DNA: TGTGCCAGCAGCTTCGGACAGAAGTACGAGCAGTACTTC. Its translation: CASSFGQKYEQYF.

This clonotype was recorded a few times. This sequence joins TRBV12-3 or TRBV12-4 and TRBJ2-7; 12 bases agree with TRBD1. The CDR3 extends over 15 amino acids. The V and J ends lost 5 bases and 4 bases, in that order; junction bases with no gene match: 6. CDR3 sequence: CASSPRGQGAYEQYF. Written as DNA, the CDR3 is TGTGCCAGCAGTCCCCGGGGACAGGGGGCTTACGAGCAGTACTTC.

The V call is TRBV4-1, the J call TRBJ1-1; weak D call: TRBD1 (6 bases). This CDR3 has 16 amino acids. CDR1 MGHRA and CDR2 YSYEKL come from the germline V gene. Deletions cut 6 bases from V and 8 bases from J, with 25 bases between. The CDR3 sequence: CASRRGDIGLDEEAFF. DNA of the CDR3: TGCGCCAGCAGAAGGGGGGACATCGGCTTGGACGAAGAAGCTTTCTTT.

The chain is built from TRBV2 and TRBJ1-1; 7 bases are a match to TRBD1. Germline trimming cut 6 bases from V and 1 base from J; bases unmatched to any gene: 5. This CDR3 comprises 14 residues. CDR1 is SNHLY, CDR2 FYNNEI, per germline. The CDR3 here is CASSVRQGNTEAFF. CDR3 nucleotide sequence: TGTGCCAGCAGCGTACGACAGGGGAACACTGAAGCTTTCTTT.

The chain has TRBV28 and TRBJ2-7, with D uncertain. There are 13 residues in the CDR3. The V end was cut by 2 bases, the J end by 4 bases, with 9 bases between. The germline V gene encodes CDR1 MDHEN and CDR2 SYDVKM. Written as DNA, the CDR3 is TGTGCCAGCAGTTTACTCGATTCGTACGAGCAGTACTTC. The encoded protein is CASSLLDSYEQYF.

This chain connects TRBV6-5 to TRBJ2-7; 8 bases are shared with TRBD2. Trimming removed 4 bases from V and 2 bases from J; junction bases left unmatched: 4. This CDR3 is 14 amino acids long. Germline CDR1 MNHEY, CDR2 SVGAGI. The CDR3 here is CASSSVAGTYEQYF. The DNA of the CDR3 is TGTGCCAGCAGTTCGGTAGCGGGGACCTACGAGCAGTACTTC.

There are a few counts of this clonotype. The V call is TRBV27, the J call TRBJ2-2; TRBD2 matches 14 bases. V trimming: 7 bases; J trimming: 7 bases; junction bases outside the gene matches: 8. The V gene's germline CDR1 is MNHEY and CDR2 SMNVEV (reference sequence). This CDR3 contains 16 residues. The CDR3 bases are TGTGCCAGCATCCCGACTAGCGGGGGGGCCGGCGGGGAGCTGTTTTTT. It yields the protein CASIPTSGGAGGELFF.

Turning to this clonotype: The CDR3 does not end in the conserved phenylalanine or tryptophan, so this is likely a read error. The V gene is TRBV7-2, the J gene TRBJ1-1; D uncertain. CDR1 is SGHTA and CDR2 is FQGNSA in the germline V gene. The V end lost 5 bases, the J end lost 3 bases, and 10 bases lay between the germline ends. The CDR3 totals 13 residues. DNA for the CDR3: TGTGCCAGCAGCCAGCAGAGATACACTGAAGCTTTCCTT. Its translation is CASSQQRYTEAFL.

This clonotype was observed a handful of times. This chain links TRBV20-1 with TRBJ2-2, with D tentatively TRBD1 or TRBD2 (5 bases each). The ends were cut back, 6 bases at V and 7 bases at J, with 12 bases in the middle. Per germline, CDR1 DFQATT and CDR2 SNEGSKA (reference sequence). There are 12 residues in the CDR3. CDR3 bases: TGCAGTGCCCTCGGGACCGTCGGGGAGCTGTTTTTT. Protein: CSALGTVGELFF.

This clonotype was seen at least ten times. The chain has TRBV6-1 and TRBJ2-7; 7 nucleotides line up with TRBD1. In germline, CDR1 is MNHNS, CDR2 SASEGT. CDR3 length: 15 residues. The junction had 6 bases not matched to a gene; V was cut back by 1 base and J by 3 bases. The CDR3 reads CASSEDGNRGYEQYF. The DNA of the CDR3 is TGTGCCAGCAGTGAAGATGGTAACAGGGGCTACGAGCAGTACTTC.

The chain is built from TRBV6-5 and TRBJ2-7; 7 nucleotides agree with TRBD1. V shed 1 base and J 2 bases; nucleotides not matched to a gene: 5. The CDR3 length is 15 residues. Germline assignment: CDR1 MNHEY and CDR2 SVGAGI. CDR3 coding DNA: TGTGCCAGCAGTTACTTCCCGGGACAGACCTACGAGCAGTACTTC. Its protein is CASSYFPGQTYEQYF.

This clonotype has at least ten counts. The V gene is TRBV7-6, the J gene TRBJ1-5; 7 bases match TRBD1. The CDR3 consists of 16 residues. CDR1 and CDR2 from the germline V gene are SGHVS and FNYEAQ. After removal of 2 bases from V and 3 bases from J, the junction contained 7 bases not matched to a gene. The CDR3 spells CASSLSPGGLNQPQHF. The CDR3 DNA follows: TGTGCCAGCAGCTTATCGCCAGGGGGTCTCAATCAGCCCCAGCATTTT.

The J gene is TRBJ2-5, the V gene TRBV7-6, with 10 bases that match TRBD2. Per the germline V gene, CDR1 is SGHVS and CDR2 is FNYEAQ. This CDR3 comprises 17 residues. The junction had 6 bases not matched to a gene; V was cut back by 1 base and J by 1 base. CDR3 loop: CASSLGASGGPQETQYF. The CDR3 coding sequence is TGTGCCAGCAGCTTAGGGGCTAGCGGGGGACCCCAAGAGACCCAGTACTTC.

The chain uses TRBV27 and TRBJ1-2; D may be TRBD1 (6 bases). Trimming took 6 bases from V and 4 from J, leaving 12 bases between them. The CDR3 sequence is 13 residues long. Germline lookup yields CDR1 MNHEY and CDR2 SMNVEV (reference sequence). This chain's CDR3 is CASRTRDTYGYTF. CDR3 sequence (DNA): TGTGCCAGCAGGACCCGGGACACCTATGGCTACACCTTC.

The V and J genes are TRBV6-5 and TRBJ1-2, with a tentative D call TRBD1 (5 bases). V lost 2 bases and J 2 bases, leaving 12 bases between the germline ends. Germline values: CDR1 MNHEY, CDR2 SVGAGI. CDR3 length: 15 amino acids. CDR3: CASSYQPGRNYGYTF. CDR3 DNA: TGTGCCAGCAGTTACCAACCGGGACGGAACTATGGCTACACCTTC.

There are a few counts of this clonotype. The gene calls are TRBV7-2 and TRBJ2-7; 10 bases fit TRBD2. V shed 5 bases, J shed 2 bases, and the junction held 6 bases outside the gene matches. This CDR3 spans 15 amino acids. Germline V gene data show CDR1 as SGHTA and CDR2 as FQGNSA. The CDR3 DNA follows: TGTGCCAGCAGCCCTCTAGCGGGAGTCACCTACGAGCAGTACTTC. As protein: CASSPLAGVTYEQYF.

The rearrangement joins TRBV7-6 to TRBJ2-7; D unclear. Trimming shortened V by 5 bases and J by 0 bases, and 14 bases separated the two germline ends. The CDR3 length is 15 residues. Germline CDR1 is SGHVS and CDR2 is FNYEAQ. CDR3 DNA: TGTGCCAGCAGCCCCGTGGCCCTCAGCTCCTACGAGCAGTACTTC. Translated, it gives CASSPVALSSYEQYF.

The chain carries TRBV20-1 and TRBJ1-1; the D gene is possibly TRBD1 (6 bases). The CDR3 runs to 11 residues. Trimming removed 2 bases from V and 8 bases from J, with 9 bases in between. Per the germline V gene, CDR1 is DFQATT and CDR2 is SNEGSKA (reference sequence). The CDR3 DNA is TGCAGTGCTAGAAAGACAGGAGAAGCTTTCTTT. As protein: CSARKTGEAFF.

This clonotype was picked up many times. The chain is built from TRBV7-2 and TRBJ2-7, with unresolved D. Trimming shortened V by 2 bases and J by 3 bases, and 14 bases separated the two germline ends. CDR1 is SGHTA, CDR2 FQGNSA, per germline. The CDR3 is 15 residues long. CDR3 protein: CASSLSSSPNYEQYF. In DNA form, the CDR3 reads TGTGCCAGCAGCTTAAGCTCATCCCCGAACTACGAGCAGTACTTC.

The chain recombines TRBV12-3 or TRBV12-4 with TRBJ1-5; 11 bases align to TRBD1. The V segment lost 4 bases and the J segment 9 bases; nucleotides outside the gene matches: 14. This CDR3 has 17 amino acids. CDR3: CASSSTLGGTGGGPQHF. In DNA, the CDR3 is TGTGCCAGCAGTTCAACGCTGGGGGGGACAGGGGGTGGGCCCCAGCATTTT.

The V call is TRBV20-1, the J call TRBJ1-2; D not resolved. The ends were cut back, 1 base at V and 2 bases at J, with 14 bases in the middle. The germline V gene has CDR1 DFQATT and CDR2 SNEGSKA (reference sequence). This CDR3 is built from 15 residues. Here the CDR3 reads CSARGTPASNYGYTF. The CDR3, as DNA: TGCAGTGCTAGAGGGACCCCCGCCTCAAACTATGGCTACACCTTC.

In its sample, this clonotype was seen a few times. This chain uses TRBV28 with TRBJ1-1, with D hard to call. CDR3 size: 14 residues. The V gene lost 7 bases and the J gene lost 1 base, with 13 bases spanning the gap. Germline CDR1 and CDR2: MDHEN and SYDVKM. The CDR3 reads CASIGTLGNTEAFF. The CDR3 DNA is TGTGCCAGCATCGGAACCTTGGGGAACACTGAAGCTTTCTTT.

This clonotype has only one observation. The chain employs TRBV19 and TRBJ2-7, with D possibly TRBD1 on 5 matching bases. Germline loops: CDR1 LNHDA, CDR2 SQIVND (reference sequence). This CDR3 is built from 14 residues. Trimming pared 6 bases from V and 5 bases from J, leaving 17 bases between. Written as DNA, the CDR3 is TGTGCCAGTAGCTTGTTCCCAGGGCTGGACGAGCAGTACTTC. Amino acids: CASSLFPGLDEQYF.

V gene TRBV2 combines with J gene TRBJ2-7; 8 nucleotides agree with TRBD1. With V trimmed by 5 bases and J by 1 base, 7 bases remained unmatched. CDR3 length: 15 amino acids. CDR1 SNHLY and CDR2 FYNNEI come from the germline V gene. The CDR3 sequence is CASSRQGPPSYEQYF. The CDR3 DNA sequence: TGTGCCAGCAGTCGACAGGGGCCTCCTTCCTACGAGCAGTACTTC.

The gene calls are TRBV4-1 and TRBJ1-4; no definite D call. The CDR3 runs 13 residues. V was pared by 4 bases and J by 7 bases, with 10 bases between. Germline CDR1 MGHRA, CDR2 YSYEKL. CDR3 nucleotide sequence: TGCGCCAGCAGCCCCCTCCGGGTTGAAAAACTGTTTTTT. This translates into CASSPLRVEKLFF.

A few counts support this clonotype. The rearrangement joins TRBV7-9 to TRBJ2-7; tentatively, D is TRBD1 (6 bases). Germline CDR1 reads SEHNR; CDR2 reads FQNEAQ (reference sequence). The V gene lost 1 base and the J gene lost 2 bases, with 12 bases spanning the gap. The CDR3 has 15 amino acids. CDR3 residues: CASSLVPGQTYEQYF. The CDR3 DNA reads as TGTGCCAGCAGCTTAGTCCCCGGACAGACCTACGAGCAGTACTTC. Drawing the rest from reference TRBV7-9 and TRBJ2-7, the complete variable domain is DTGVSQNPRHKITKRGQNVTFRCDPISEHNRLYWYRQTLGQGPEFLTYFQNEAQLEKSRLLSDRFSAERPKGSFSTLEIQRTEQGDSAMYLCASSLVPGQTYEQYFGPGTRLTVT.